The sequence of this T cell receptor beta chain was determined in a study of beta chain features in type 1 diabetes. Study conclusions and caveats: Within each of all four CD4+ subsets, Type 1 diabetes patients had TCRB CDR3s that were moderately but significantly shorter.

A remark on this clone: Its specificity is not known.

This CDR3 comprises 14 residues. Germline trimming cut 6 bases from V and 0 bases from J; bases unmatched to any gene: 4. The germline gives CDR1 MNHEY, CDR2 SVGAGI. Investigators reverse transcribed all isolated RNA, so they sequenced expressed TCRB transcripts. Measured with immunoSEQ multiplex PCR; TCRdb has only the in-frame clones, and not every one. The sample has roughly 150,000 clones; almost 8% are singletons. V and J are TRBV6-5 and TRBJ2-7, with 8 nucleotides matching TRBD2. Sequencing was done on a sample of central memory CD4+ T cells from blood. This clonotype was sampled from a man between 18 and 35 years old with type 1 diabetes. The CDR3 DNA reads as TGTGCCAGCAGGGCTAGCGGGTCCTCCTACGAGCAGTACTTC. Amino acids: CASRASGSSYEQYF.